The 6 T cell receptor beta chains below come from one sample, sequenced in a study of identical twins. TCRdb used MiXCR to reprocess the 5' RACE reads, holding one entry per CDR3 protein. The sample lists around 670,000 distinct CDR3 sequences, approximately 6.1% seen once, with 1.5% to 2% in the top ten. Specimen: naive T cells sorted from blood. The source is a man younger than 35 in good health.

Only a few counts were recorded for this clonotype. The CDR3 spells CASSLSGGPNTGELFF. CDR3 in DNA: TGTGCCAGCAGCTTAAGTGGCGGGCCGAACACCGGGGAGCTGTTTTTT. The chain employs TRBV7-7 and TRBJ2-2; D possibly corresponds to TRBD2 (5 bases). The CDR3 runs to 16 residues. V shed 2 bases and J shed 0 bases, with 10 bases lying between them. The germline V gene has CDR1 SSHAT and CDR2 FNYEAQ (reference sequence).

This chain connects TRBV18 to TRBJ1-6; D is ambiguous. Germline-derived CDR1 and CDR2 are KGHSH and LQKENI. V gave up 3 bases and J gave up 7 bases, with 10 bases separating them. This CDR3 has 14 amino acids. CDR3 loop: CASSPDGRNSPLHF. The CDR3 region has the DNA TGTGCCAGCTCACCCGACGGACGGAATTCACCCCTCCACTTT.

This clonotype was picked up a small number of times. CDR3 DNA: TGTGCCAGCAGTTATATGGGATACTCTAACTATGGCTACACCTTC. Amino acids: CASSYMGYSNYGYTF. The chain employs TRBV6-5 and TRBJ1-2; D is unresolved. CDR3 length: 15 residues. Per the germline V gene, CDR1 is MNHEY and CDR2 is SVGAGI. The germline V and J ends were trimmed by 3 bases and 0 bases, with 11 bases remaining between them.

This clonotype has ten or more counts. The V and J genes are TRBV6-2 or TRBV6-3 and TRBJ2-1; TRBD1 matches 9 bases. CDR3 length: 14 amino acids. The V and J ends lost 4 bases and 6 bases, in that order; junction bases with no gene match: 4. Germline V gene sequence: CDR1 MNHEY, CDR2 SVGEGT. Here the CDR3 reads CASSWAGQGNEQFF. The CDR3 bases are TGTGCCAGCAGTTGGGCGGGACAGGGCAATGAGCAGTTCTTC.

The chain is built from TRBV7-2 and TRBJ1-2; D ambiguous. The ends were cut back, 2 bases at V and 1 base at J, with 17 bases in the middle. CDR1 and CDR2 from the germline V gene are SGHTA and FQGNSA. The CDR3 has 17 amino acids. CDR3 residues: CASSLTTPGRDNYGYTF. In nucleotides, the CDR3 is TGTGCCAGCAGCTTAACGACGCCCGGGCGGGATAACTATGGCTACACCTTC.

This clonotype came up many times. CDR3 in amino acids: CASSHVGGRAGELFF. CDR3 nucleotides: TGCGCCAGCAGCCACGTAGGGGGGCGCGCCGGGGAGCTGTTTTTT. The rearrangement links TRBV5-1 to TRBJ2-2, with D perhaps given as TRBD1 or TRBD2 (6 bases each). V lost 4 bases, J lost 6 bases, and 16 bases lay in between. From germline, CDR1 is SGHRS and CDR2 YFSETQ. The CDR3 runs 15 residues.